This paragraph reports one T cell receptor beta chain. No antigen is known for it. The data were produced by immunoSEQ multiplex PCR, yet TCRdb's version contains in-frame clones alone and is incomplete. The table shows under 50,000 clones, with 70% to 90% occurring only once. This record comes from a study of OX40 agonist ivuxolimab in advanced cancers. Study summary: Every 2 weeks, patients got intravenous ivuxolimab at one of six dose levels (0.01-10 mg/kg). Findings of the study overall: Also showing low normalized T-cell clonal expansion were some of the nonresponders. Among the least clonally expanded were partial responders at 0.1-3.0 mg/kg.

At cycle 4 day 1, cycle 7 day 1, and baseline, blood was sampled. Looked up from germline, CDR1 is KGHSH and CDR2 is LQKENI. The V end was cut by 2 bases, the J end by 9 bases, with 11 bases between. The CDR3 is 13 residues long. The specimen comprised CD4+ or CD8+ T cells sorted from blood, sampled in a trial of the OX40 agonist ivuxolimab. The V gene is TRBV18, the J gene TRBJ2-1; D may be TRBD1 (6 bases). The receptor was isolated from an adult with an advanced solid tumor such as melanoma, head and neck, liver or kidney cancer. The CDR3 protein is CASSPGQSLEQFF. As DNA, the CDR3 is TGTGCCAGCTCACCAGGACAGAGTCTTGAGCAGTTCTTC.